This TCR beta chain came from a study of blood T cells in healthy people across ages. General study findings and limits: Diversity of TCR beta per million T cells declined in a roughly linear way with age.

Germline V gives CDR1 DFQATT, CDR2 SNEGSKA (reference sequence). The ends were cut back, 6 bases at V and 7 bases at J, with 19 bases in the middle. This CDR3 is built from 14 residues. This clonotype appeared a few times. The target antigen is unknown. The second PCR ran about 6 to 12 cycles with a sample-barcoded 5' primer and J-beta primers. From the 5' RACE reads, TCRdb called clonotypes with MiXCR, one entry per CDR3 protein. Of over 1,500,000 distinct CDR3 sequences detected, roughly 50% appear once; the ten largest clones hold roughly 2%. Aged about 6 to 95, donors were systemically healthy Caucasians from Russia.

The material sequenced was blood. The chain joins TRBV20-1 to TRBJ2-1; D is undetermined. The receptor's source is a woman in her forties in good health. This CDR3 reads CSALADALLNEQFF. CDR3 DNA: TGCAGTGCCCTTGCGGACGCCTTATTAAATGAGCAGTTCTTC.